Shown below are 20 T cell receptor beta chains from a single sample sequenced in a study of vaccination effects on CD4 cells after COVID-19. Prior to sequencing, the ViraFEST assay stimulated PBMC with viral peptide pools, which expanded the antigen-specific CD4+ T cells. Once cultured for roughly nine days, the cells underwent separation to obtain CD4+ T cells. The vaccine given was either BNT162b2 or mRNA-1273, in two doses. The table came from immunoSEQ multiplex PCR; TCRdb's copy has only in-frame clones and leaves some out. Of around 30,000 clones detected, roughly 67% appear once; the ten largest clones hold roughly 8.2%. Antigens for these TCRs are unknown. The source material was CD4+ T cells from PBMCs cultured with SARS-CoV-2 spike peptides, sampled after COVID-19 vaccination. These receptors were obtained from a human donor who received a COVID-19 vaccine.

The genes are TRBV29-1 and TRBJ1-2, with D hard to call. The CDR3 extends over 15 amino acids. Germline CDR1 SQVTM, CDR2 ANQGSEA. With 6 bases removed from V and 1 base from J, the gap between germline ends came to 18 bases. CDR3 in DNA: TGCAGCGTCCCAGAGGGCCCGAACGTTAACTATGGCTACACCTTC. Protein sequence: CSVPEGPNVNYGYTF. The entire variable domain, with the rest obtained from reference TRBV29-1 and TRBJ1-2, is as follows: SAVISQKPSRDICQRGTSLTIQCQVDSQVTMMFWYRQQPGQSLTLIATANQGSEATYESGFVIDKFPISRPNLTFSTLTVSNMSPEDSSIYLCSVPEGPNVNYGYTFGSGTRLTVV.

J is TRBJ2-5 and V is TRBV5-5, with 15 bases that match TRBD2. The CDR3 length is 17 residues. Losses at the gene ends were 4 bases for V and 4 bases for J; bases not matched to a gene: 8. Germline V gives CDR1 SGHKS, CDR2 YYEKEE (reference sequence). CDR3 residues: CASSHRTSGGAGETQYF. As DNA, the CDR3 is TGTGCCAGCAGCCACAGGACTAGCGGGGGGGCCGGAGAGACCCAGTACTTC.

V and J are TRBV16 and TRBJ2-7; 7 bases map to TRBD1. The V gene end was trimmed by 4 bases and the J gene end by 3 bases; junction bases not matched to a gene: 15. From germline, CDR1 is KGHSY and CDR2 FQNENV. This CDR3 has 17 amino acids. CDR3 nucleotides: TGTGCCAGCAGCCCCTTAGAAGCCGGGACAGTGCTCTACGAGCAGTACTTC. Protein sequence: CASSPLEAGTVLYEQYF.

This clone has only a few counts. The J gene is TRBJ1-1, the V gene TRBV12-5; D is unclear. V was shortened by 5 bases and J by 2 bases, with 6 bases between the two germline ends. CDR1 and CDR2 from the germline V gene are LGHNT and FRNRAP. This CDR3 comprises 12 residues. This chain's CDR3 is CASGLSNTEAFF. CDR3 nucleotides: TGTGCTAGTGGTCTTTCTAACACTGAAGCTTTCTTT. The complete variable domain, with remaining parts taken from reference TRBV12-5 and TRBJ1-1, reads DARVTQTPRHKVTEMGQEVTMRCQPILGHNTVFWYRQTMMQGLELLAYFRNRAPLDDSGMPKDRFSAEMPDATLATLKIQPSEPRDSAVYFCASGLSNTEAFFGQGTRLTVV.

This clone was observed a few times. The genes are TRBV2 and TRBJ1-1; no clear D. This CDR3 is built from 14 residues. The germline gives CDR1 SNHLY, CDR2 FYNNEI. V was shortened by 2 bases and J by 3 bases, with 10 bases between the two germline ends. CDR3 DNA: TGTGCCAGCAGTGAAACGGACGGCGACACTGAAGCTTTCTTT. Its translation is CASSETDGDTEAFF. The whole variable domain, filled in from reference TRBV2 and TRBJ1-1, reads EPEVTQTPSHQVTQMGQEVILRCVPISNHLYFYWYRQILGQKVEFLVSFYNNEISEKSEIFDDQFSVERPDGSNFTLKIRSTKLEDSAMYFCASSETDGDTEAFFGQGTRLTVV.

The J gene is TRBJ2-7, the V gene TRBV3-1 (or the pseudogene TRBV3-2); no reliable D call. The V end lost 4 bases, the J end lost 4 bases, and 8 bases lay between the germline ends. Germline assignment: CDR1 LGHDT and CDR2 YNNKEL (reference sequence). CDR3 length: 12 residues. The CDR3 DNA follows: TGTGCCAGCAGCCGCGGACGGTACGAGCAGTACTTC. Translated: CASSRGRYEQYF.

A remark on this clone: A junction boundary mismatches the germline segment, possibly from a read error. The chain is built from TRBV6-1 and TRBJ1-2; 8 nucleotides align to TRBD1. Germline-derived CDR1 and CDR2 are MNHNS and SASEGT. The CDR3 has 15 amino acids. CDR3 loop: CASRDRDRGGDGYTF. Here the CDR3 DNA reads TGTGCCAGCCGTGATAGAGACAGGGGCGGGGATGGCTACACCTTC.

As DNA, the CDR3 is TGTGCCAGCAGTGACACTTCGGGGGTAGGCTACAATGAGCAGTTCTTC. It is translated as CASSDTSGVGYNEQFF. The chain recombines TRBV6-4 with TRBJ2-1; a possible D gene is TRBD2 (6 bases). Germline V gene data show CDR1 as MRHNA and CDR2 as SNTAGT. The V gene lost 2 bases and the J gene lost 3 bases, with 14 bases spanning the gap. The CDR3 is 16 residues long.

The genes are TRBV10-2 and TRBJ2-1, with D perhaps matching TRBD2 (6 bases). This CDR3 has 14 residues. Germline loops: CDR1 WSHSY, CDR2 SAAADI. Trimming cost V 8 bases and J 5 bases, with 16 bases left between them. The CDR3 here is CASVPTGLHNEQFF. In nucleotides, the CDR3 is TGCGCCAGCGTACCGACGGGACTCCACAATGAGCAGTTCTTC.

The rearrangement links TRBV6-5 to TRBJ2-2; 8 positions agree with TRBD1. This CDR3 spans 15 amino acids. CDR1 MNHEY and CDR2 SVGAGI come from the germline V gene. V lost 6 bases, J lost 7 bases, and 10 bases stayed unmatched. DNA of the CDR3: TGTGCCAGCAGAGTCGGGACAGGTGCGATCGGGGAGCTGTTTTTT. Protein: CASRVGTGAIGELFF.

The sample holds a few counts of this clone. The genes are TRBV4-2 and TRBJ2-7, with D possibly being TRBD1 or TRBD2 (5 bases each). The CDR3 runs 14 residues. The V end was cut by 4 bases, the J end by 0 bases, with 10 bases between. CDR1 and CDR2 (germline): LGHNA, YNFKEQ. CDR3 coding DNA: TGTGCCAGCAGCCCCACCGGGACCTCCTACGAGCAGTACTTC. Amino acids: CASSPTGTSYEQYF.

This clone was picked up one time. The V gene is TRBV2, the J gene TRBJ1-2; D gene uncertain. Per the germline V gene, CDR1 is SNHLY and CDR2 is FYNNEI. The V end lost 6 bases, the J end lost 4 bases, and 9 bases lay between the germline ends. The CDR3 spans 12 residues. CDR3 coding DNA: TGTGCCAGCAGCCTATCAGGCTATGGCTACACCTTC. It is translated as CASSLSGYGYTF.

This clone was counted between two and nine times. V gene TRBV19 combines with J gene TRBJ2-4; D is perhaps TRBD1 (5 bases). Germline CDR1 and CDR2: LNHDA and SQIVND (reference sequence). CDR3 length: 15 amino acids. V was shortened by 0 bases and J by 3 bases, with 9 bases between the two germline ends. The CDR3 sequence: CASSIDAGHKNIQYF. Here the CDR3 DNA reads TGTGCCAGTAGTATAGATGCAGGACACAAAAACATTCAGTACTTC.

The CDR3 loop is CASSLERGTDTQYF. The DNA of the CDR3 is TGTGCCAGCAGCTTGGAGAGGGGCACAGATACGCAGTATTTT. This chain connects TRBV11-3 to TRBJ2-3; possible D gene TRBD2, 5 bases. In germline, CDR1 is SGHNT, CDR2 YENEEA. V shed 3 bases and J shed 1 base, with 8 bases lying between them. The CDR3 is 14 residues long.

V is TRBV6-5 and J is TRBJ1-2; no firm D call. Germline V gene data show CDR1 as MNHEY and CDR2 as SVGAGI. The CDR3 has 14 amino acids. The ends were cut back, 0 bases at V and 3 bases at J, with 8 bases in the middle. CDR3 DNA: TGTGCCAGCAGTTACTCGACAACTTACTATGGCTACACCTTC. This gives the protein CASSYSTTYYGYTF.

This clone was detected a few times. The chain uses TRBV5-1 and TRBJ2-5; D is ambiguous. Germline values: CDR1 SGHRS, CDR2 YFSETQ. The V gene lost 0 bases and the J gene lost 0 bases, with 0 bases spanning the gap. The CDR3 has 12 residues. CDR3 coding DNA: TGCGCCAGCAGCTTGGACCAAGAGACCCAGTACTTC. Its protein is CASSLDQETQYF.

DNA of the CDR3: TGTGCCAGCAGTTCGGGACGGACCCGAACAGAGACCCAGTACTTC. It yields the protein CASSSGRTRTETQYF. The chain uses TRBV27 and TRBJ2-5, with D perhaps TRBD1 or TRBD2 (5 bases each). This CDR3 comprises 15 residues. Germline V gene sequence: CDR1 MNHEY, CDR2 SMNVEV (reference sequence). Trimming pared 4 bases from V and 4 bases from J, leaving 16 bases between.

The chain uses TRBV27 and TRBJ2-7, with TRBD2 matching over 9 bases. The CDR3 is made up of 16 amino acids. Germline trimming cut 3 bases from V and 3 bases from J; bases unmatched to any gene: 9. CDR1 and CDR2 from the germline V gene are MNHEY and SMNVEV (reference sequence). The CDR3 region is CASSFSLLAGLYEQYF. CDR3 coding DNA: TGTGCCAGCAGTTTCTCCTTACTAGCGGGCCTCTACGAGCAGTACTTC.

This clone has more than one count but fewer than ten. The V call is TRBV30, the J call TRBJ1-5, with a possible D match to TRBD1 (6 bases). V was pared by 0 bases and J by 6 bases, with 12 bases between. The CDR3 consists of 14 residues. Germline V gene lookup returns CDR1 GTSNPN and CDR2 SVGIG (reference sequence). CDR3 amino acids: CAWSVTGAGQPQHF. In DNA, the CDR3 is TGTGCCTGGAGTGTAACGGGGGCGGGTCAGCCCCAGCATTTT.

V and J are TRBV18 and TRBJ1-3; D remains ambiguous. Trimming cost V 3 bases and J 7 bases, with 22 bases left between them. Germline CDR1 is KGHSH and CDR2 is LQKENI. This CDR3 contains 17 residues. CDR3 sequence (DNA): TGTGCCAGCTCACCGTCATCTCGGACCCTGGCTGCGAACACCATATATTTT. As protein: CASSPSSRTLAANTIYF.